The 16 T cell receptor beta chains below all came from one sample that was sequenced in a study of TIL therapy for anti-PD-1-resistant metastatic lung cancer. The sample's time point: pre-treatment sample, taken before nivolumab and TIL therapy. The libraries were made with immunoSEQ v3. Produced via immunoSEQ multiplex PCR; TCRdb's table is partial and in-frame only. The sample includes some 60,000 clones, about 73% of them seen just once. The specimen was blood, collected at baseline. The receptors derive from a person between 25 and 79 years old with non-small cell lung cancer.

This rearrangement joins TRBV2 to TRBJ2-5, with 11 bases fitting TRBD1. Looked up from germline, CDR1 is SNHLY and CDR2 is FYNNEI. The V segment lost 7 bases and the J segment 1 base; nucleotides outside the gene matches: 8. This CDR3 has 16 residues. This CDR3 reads CASTRRTGGSQETQYF. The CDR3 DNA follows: TGTGCCAGCACCCGCCGGACAGGGGGCTCCCAAGAGACCCAGTACTTC.

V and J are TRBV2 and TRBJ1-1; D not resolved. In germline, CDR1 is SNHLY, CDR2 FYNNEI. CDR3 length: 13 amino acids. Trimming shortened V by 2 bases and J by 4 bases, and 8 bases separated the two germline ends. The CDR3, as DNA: TGTGCCAGCAGTGAAATCTGGGGCACTGAAGCTTTCTTT. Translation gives CASSEIWGTEAFF.

The CDR3 nucleotides are TGTGCTAGTGGTTTGGGACAGGGCTGGGAGGGAAAGCCCCAGCATTTT. It specifies CASGLGQGWEGKPQHF. The chain has TRBV12-5 and TRBJ1-5; 7 nucleotides agree with TRBD1. The CDR3 has 16 amino acids. The germline V gene encodes CDR1 LGHNT and CDR2 FRNRAP. With 1 base clipped from V and 8 bases from J, the junction kept 11 bases outside the gene matches.

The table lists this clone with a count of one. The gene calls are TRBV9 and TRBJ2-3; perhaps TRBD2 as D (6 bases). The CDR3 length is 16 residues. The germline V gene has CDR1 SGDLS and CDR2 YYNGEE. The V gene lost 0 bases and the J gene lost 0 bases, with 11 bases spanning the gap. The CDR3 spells CASSVATGVSTDTQYF. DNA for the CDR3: TGTGCCAGCAGCGTAGCAACGGGGGTAAGCACAGATACGCAGTATTTT.

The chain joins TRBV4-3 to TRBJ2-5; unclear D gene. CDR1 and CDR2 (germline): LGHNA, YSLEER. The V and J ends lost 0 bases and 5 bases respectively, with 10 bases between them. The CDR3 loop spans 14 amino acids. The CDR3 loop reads CASSQDYNLETQYF. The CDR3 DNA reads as TGCGCCAGCAGCCAAGATTATAATCTGGAGACCCAGTACTTC.

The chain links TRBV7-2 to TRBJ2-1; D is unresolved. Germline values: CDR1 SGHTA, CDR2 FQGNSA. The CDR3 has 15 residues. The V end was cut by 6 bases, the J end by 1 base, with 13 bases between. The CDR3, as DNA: TGTGCCAGCAGTTTAATGGGATCGTCCTACAATGAGCAGTTCTTC. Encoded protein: CASSLMGSSYNEQFF.

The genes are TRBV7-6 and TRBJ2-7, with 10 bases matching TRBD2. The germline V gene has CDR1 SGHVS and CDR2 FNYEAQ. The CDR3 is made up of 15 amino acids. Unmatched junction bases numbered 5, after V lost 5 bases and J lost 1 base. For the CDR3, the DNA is TGTGCCAGCAGCCGACTAGCGGGCGGGTCCTACGAGCAGTACTTC. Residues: CASSRLAGGSYEQYF. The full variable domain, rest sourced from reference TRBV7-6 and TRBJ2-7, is GAGVSQSPRYKVTKRGQDVALRCDPISGHVSLYWYRQALGQGPEFLTYFNYEAQQDKSGLPNDRFSAERPEGSISTLTIQRTEQRDSAMYRCASSRLAGGSYEQYFGPGTRLTVT.

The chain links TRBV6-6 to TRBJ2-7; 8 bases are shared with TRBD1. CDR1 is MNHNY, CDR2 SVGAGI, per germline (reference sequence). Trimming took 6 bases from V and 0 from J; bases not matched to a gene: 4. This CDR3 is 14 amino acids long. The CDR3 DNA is TGTGCCAGCAGGACAGGGGTCCCCTCCTACGAGCAGTACTTC. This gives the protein CASRTGVPSYEQYF.

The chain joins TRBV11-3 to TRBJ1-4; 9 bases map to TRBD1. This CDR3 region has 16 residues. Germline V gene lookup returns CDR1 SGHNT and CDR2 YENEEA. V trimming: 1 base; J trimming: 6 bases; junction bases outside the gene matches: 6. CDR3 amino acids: CASSLGVWDRDEKLFF. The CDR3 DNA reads TGTGCCAGCAGCTTAGGAGTGTGGGACAGGGATGAAAAACTGTTTTTT.

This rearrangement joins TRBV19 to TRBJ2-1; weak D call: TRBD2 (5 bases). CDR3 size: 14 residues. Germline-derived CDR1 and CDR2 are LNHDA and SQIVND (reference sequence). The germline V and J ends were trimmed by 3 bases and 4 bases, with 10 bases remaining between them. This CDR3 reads CASSMGETYNEQFF. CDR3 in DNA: TGTGCCAGTAGTATGGGAGAAACTTACAATGAGCAGTTCTTC.

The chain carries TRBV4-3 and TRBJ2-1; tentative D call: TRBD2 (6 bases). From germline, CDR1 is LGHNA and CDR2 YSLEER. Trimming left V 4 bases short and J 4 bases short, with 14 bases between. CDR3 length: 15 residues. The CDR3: CASSRVLASYNEQFF. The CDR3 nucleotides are TGCGCCAGCAGCCGAGTCCTAGCGAGTTACAATGAGCAGTTCTTC.

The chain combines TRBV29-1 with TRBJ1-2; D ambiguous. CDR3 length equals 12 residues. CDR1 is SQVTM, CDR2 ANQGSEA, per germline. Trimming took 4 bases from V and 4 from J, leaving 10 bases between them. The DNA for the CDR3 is TGCAGCGTTGGGGGAGGTCTCTATGGCTACACCTTC. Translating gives CSVGGGLYGYTF.

CDR3: CASRRGRNTEAFF. DNA of the CDR3: TGCGCCAGCAGGCGGGGCCGGAACACTGAAGCTTTCTTT. This chain connects TRBV5-1 to TRBJ1-1; TRBD1 is a possible D gene (5 bases). This CDR3 has 13 amino acids. V was pared by 5 bases and J by 1 base, with 9 bases between. Germline V gives CDR1 SGHRS, CDR2 YFSETQ.

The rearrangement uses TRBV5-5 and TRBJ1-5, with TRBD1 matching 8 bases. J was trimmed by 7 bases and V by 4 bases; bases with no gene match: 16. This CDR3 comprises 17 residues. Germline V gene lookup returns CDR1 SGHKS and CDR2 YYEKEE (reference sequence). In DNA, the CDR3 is TGTGCCAGCAGCCCCTATACCTTGGACAGGGATCGGCAGCCCCAGCATTTT. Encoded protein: CASSPYTLDRDRQPQHF.

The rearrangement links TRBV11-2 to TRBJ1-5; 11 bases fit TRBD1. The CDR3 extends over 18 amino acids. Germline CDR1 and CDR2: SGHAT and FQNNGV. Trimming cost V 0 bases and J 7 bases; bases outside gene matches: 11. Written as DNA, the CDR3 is TGTGCCAGCAGCTTAGATAATGGACAGGGGGCGGCGCGCCAGCCCCAGCATTTT. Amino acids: CASSLDNGQGAARQPQHF.

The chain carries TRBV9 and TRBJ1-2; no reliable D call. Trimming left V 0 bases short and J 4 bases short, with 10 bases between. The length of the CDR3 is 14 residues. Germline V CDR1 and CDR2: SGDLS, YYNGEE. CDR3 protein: CASSVGLQLYGYTF. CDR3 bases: TGTGCCAGCAGCGTAGGCCTCCAGCTCTATGGCTACACCTTC.